A single sample is the source of the 2 T cell receptor beta chains below, sequenced in a study of CD8 T cells in ankylosing spondylitis. TCRdb passed the 5' RACE reads through MiXCR, listing each CDR3 protein once. Of about 800,000 distinct CDR3 sequences in the sample, 12% were seen once. Study results and caveats: There was a TCR beta motif, made of 7 or 8 highly homologous variants, that appeared characteristic of ankylosing spondylitis blood.

Their recognized antigens are unknown. The sample taken for sequencing was blood, either unsorted or a sorted T cell fraction (not recorded which). The receptors here all came from a male donor with ankylosing spondylitis.

The chain carries TRBV4-2 and TRBJ2-1; the D gene is possibly TRBD2 (6 bases). Germline V gene data show CDR1 as LGHNA and CDR2 as YNFKEQ. Trimming removed 1 base from V and 7 bases from J, with 17 bases in between. The CDR3 sequence is 16 residues long. The CDR3 DNA follows: TGTGCCAGCAGCCAAGGAGGCGGGATCACGGGGAATGAGCAGTTCTTC. As protein: CASSQGGGITGNEQFF.

At least ten counts were recorded for this clonotype. The genes are TRBV7-2 and TRBJ2-7, with D tentatively TRBD2 (6 bases). The CDR3 totals 12 residues. Looked up from germline, CDR1 is SGHTA and CDR2 is FQGNSA. V dropped 6 bases and J dropped 5 bases, with 11 bases sitting between them. Here the CDR3 reads CASRVLANEQYF. In nucleotides, the CDR3 is TGTGCCAGCAGGGTACTAGCTAACGAGCAGTACTTC.